Listed below are T cell receptor beta chains from one sample, sequenced in a study of sequential checkpoint blockade in melanoma. TCRdb's table, derived via immunoSEQ multiplex PCR, lists solely in-frame clones and lacks some. This sample has about 13,000 clones, with around 77% found just once. The sample here was CD8+ T cells sorted from blood (inferred from file names), taken from a patient given nivolumab and ipilimumab in sequence. The receptor set was obtained from a human patient with melanoma. Some clones in this sample may be carry-over from other donors' samples. Both conserved end residues are part of each CDR3. A D gene is named only where the DNA matches it firmly. Clone size is given for some rows only: seen once, a few or many times, or a class if the clone is expanded.

>NA|TRBJ2-3|NA|TRBV4-3|14
TGCGCCAGCAGCCAAGGACTAAGAGTTGATACGCAGTATTTT
CASSQGLRVDTQYF
>medium-sized|TRBJ2-1|TRBD2|TRBV7-3|15
TGTGCCAGCAGCTTAAGGGGGGGCTCCTACAATGAGCAGTTCTTC
CASSLRGGSYNEQFF
>few|TRBJ1-3|NA|TRBV4-3|17
TGCGCCAGCAGCCAAAGGGCAGGAGGCAGGACTGGAAACACCATATATTTT
CASSQRAGGRTGNTIYF
>few|TRBJ1-5|NA|TRBV28|13
TGTGCCAGCACCGAGGGATTCAATCAGCCCCAGCATTTT
CASTEGFNQPQHF
>once|TRBJ1-1|TRBD1|TRBV15|13
TGTGCCACCAGCGAGACAGGGTATACTGAAGCTTTCTTT
CATSETGYTEAFF
>NA|TRBJ2-5|NA|TRBV7-6|16
TGTGCCAGCAGCTTTAGATACAGGGAAATCCAAGAGACCCAGTACTTC
CASSFRYREIQETQYF
>NA|TRBJ2-7|TRBD2|TRBV7-2|14
TGTGCCAGCAGCTTTAGCGGGGTAGTCTATGAGCAGTACTTC
CASSFSGVVYEQYF
>NA|TRBJ2-7|NA|TRBV9|13
TGTGCCAGCAGCGTATCCCCTTCCTACGAGCAGTACTTC
CASSVSPSYEQYF
>NA|TRBJ1-1|NA|TRBV7-8|14
TGTGCCAGCAGCTTAGCGTCGGGGTATACTGAAGCTTTCTTT
CASSLASGYTEAFF
>once|TRBJ1-2|NA|TRBV27|17
TGTGCCAGCAGTTTAATACCACCCCCGAGATTTAACTATGGCTACACCTTC
CASSLIPPPRFNYGYTF
>NA|TRBJ2-1|TRBD2|TRBV9|17
TGTGCCAGCAGCGTGGGTAGCGGGGGCTCATCCTACAATGAGCAGTTCTTC
CASSVGSGGSSYNEQFF
>NA|TRBJ2-7|TRBD1|TRBV28|14
TGTGCCAGCAGTTTACTCGCAGGGGGTTACGAGCAGTACTTC
CASSLLAGGYEQYF
>NA|TRBJ1-2|TRBD1|TRBV4-2|15
TGTGCCAGCAGCCCCCTGGTAGGGGGCCTAGGAGGCTACACCTTC
CASSPLVGGLGGYTF
>NA|TRBJ1-2|TRBD1|TRBV11-2|16
TGTGCCAGCAGCTTATCTCCATCGGGACAGGGCTATGGCTACACCTTC
CASSLSPSGQGYGYTF
>NA|TRBJ2-3|NA|TRBV6-1|15
TGTGCCAGCAGGGGCTCCGGGACTTACACAGATACGCAGTATTTT
CASRGSGTYTDTQYF
>NA|TRBJ1-6|NA|TRBV25-1|15
TGTGCCAGCAGTGAATGGGCAGGCCTATCTTCACCCCTCCACTTT
CASSEWAGLSSPLHF
>NA|TRBJ1-1|NA|TRBV20-1|11
TGCAGTGCCACGGGGGGCGCTGAAGCTTTCTTT
CSATGGAEAFF
>NA|TRBJ1-4|NA|TRBV4-1|16
TGCGCCAGCAGCCAAGGGGTAAGGGACATTGAGGAAAAACTGTTTTTT
CASSQGVRDIEEKLFF
>NA|TRBJ2-7|NA|TRBV7-9|11
TGTGCCAGCAGCCCGGGGTACGAGCAGTACTTC
CASSPGYEQYF
>NA|TRBJ1-5|TRBD1|TRBV5-8|15
TGTGCCAGCAGCTTGGATGGCAGGGGGATTCAGCCCCAGCATTTT
CASSLDGRGIQPQHF
>NA|TRBJ1-2|TRBD1|TRBV9|15
TGTGCCAGCAGCACAGAAGACAGGGCTCACTATGGCTACACCTTC
CASSTEDRAHYGYTF
>NA|TRBJ2-7|TRBD1|TRBV2|12
TGTGCCAGCAATAACAGGGGGAACGAGCAGTACTTC
CASNNRGNEQYF
>NA|TRBJ1-6|NA|TRBV5-4|14
TGTGCCAGCAGCTTGGGGACAGATAATTCACCCCTCCACTTT
CASSLGTDNSPLHF
>NA|TRBJ1-2|NA|TRBV9|14
TGTGCCAGCAGCGCCGAGACAGCTTCCTATGGCTACACCTTC
CASSAETASYGYTF
>NA|TRBJ2-2|TRBD2|TRBV13|16
TGTGCCAGCAGCTCCGGTCGGGGGGGGAACACCGGGGAGCTGTTTTTT
CASSSGRGGNTGELFF
>NA|TRBJ1-1|NA|TRBV6-6|13
TGTGCCAGCAGTACAGGAGGGCACACTGAAGCTTTCTTT
CASSTGGHTEAFF
>NA|TRBJ1-3|NA|TRBV4-1|16
TGCGCCAGCAGCCAAGATTTACGAGACTCTGGAAACACCATATATTTT
CASSQDLRDSGNTIYF
>NA|TRBJ2-1|TRBD1|TRBV7-3|17
TGTGCCAGCAGCCGCTACCCCGGGACAGGGAGTTACAATGAGCAGTTCTTC
CASSRYPGTGSYNEQFF
>NA|TRBJ1-5|TRBD1|TRBV7-8|16
TGTGCCAGCACCTTAGGTCCAGGGGGCTTCAATCAGCCCCAGCATTTT
CASTLGPGGFNQPQHF
>NA|TRBJ1-2|TRBD1|TRBV15|15
TGTGCCACCAGCAGAGATAGACAGGGGCCACATGGCTACACCTTC
CATSRDRQGPHGYTF
>NA|TRBJ2-7|TRBD1|TRBV5-4|15
TGTGCCAGCAGCTTGAACCCGGACAGGGGTGGCGAGCAGTACTTC
CASSLNPDRGGEQYF
>NA|TRBJ1-2|NA|TRBV7-9|12
TGTGCCAGCAGCGCAGGGGCCTGGGGCTACACCTTC
CASSAGAWGYTF
>NA|TRBJ2-7|NA|TRBV7-2|13
TGTGCCAGCAGCTTCCGGGGGTCCTACGAGCAGTACTTC
CASSFRGSYEQYF
>NA|TRBJ2-7|NA|TRBV15|14
TGTGCCACCAGCAGAGATCTCGGTTTCCACGAGCAGTACTTC
CATSRDLGFHEQYF
>NA|TRBJ2-7|NA|TRBV5-6|12
TGTGCCAGCAGCTTGGGACGGGACGAGCAGTACTTC
CASSLGRDEQYF
>NA|TRBJ2-3|NA|TRBV6-1|15
TGTGCCAGCAGTGAACCTCCGTTACACACAGATACGCAGTATTTT
CASSEPPLHTDTQYF
>NA|TRBJ1-5|NA|TRBV11-2|15
TGTGCCAGCAGCTTAGATAGGAGGGAAGATCAGCCCCAGCATTTT
CASSLDRREDQPQHF
>NA|TRBJ2-3|TRBD2|TRBV4-1|17
TGCGCCAGCAGCCACCCAGGGGAGCGGGGGGCGGTAGATACGCAGTATTTT
CASSHPGERGAVDTQYF
>once|TRBJ1-2|NA|TRBV2|11
TGTGCCAGCAGGGGGGGCTATGGCTACACCTTC
CASRGGYGYTF
>NA|TRBJ2-7|NA|TRBV10-3|14
TGTGCCATCAGTGATGTTACAGGTCCCTACGAGCAGTACTTC
CAISDVTGPYEQYF
>few|TRBJ1-2|NA|TRBV7-3|13
TGTGCCAGCAGCTTGCCCGGGAGCTATGGCTACACCTTC
CASSLPGSYGYTF
>NA|TRBJ1-4|NA|TRBV5-1|14
TGCGCCAGCAGGGATCCAGGGTTCTCTAATAAACTGTTTTTT
CASRDPGFSNKLFF
>NA|TRBJ2-1|TRBD1|TRBV27|15
TGTGCCAGCAGTTTGGGGACAGGGGCCTACAATGAGCAGTTCTTC
CASSLGTGAYNEQFF
>NA|TRBJ1-2|NA|TRBV4-3|15
TGCGCCAGCAGCCAAGAGGAGGGTTCCTACTATGGCTACACCTTC
CASSQEEGSYYGYTF
>NA|TRBJ2-7|NA|TRBV15|13
TGTGCCACCAGCAGTTACAGGGACTACGAGCAGTACTTC
CATSSYRDYEQYF
>NA|TRBJ2-1|NA|TRBV4-3|17
TGCGCCAGCAGCCAAGCAATCCGGCAGGGGGGCTACAATGAGCAGTTCTTC
CASSQAIRQGGYNEQFF
>NA|TRBJ2-7|TRBD1|TRBV28|16
TGTGCCAGCAGGGGGGTCCCGGGACAGGGGGCACACGAGCAGTACTTC
CASRGVPGQGAHEQYF
>NA|TRBJ2-7|TRBD2|TRBV27|14
TGTGCCAGCAGTTTATCGCGGGGGGGCGACGAGCAGTACTTC
CASSLSRGGDEQYF
>NA|TRBJ1-1|NA|TRBV4-2|16
TGTGCCAGCAGCCAAGTGGCGGGTTCGCTCAACACTGAAGCTTTCTTT
CASSQVAGSLNTEAFF
>NA|TRBJ2-2|TRBD2|TRBV6-5|16
TGTGCCAGCAGTTATTCTAGCGGGGGGGCGTCCGGGGAGCTGTTTTTT
CASSYSSGGASGELFF
>NA|TRBJ1-2|TRBD1|TRBV10-2|18
TGCGCCAGCAGTGAGTCGAGAAGGGGGCGCATAATTGCGGGTGGCTACACCTTC
CASSESRRGRIIAGGYTF
>NA|TRBJ2-7|NA|TRBV5-6|16
TGTGCCAGCAGCTTAACTTGGACAAGGTCGGCCTACGAGCAGTACTTC
CASSLTWTRSAYEQYF
>NA|TRBJ1-2|NA|TRBV30|13
TGTGCTTGCGGCGGGAGTGGTCTCGGTGGCTACACCTTC
CACGGSGLGGYTF
>NA|TRBJ1-5|NA|TRBV9|11
TGTGCCAGCAGCCCCAGAACCCCCCAGCATTTT
CASSPRTPQHF
>NA|TRBJ1-2|TRBD1|TRBV10-3|13
TGTGCCATCAGGACTCGACAGGGGAATGGCTACACCTTC
CAIRTRQGNGYTF
>NA|TRBJ2-3|TRBD2|TRBV4-1|16
TGCGCCAGCAGCCTCAGGGCTAGCGGGGTTAAGGATACGCAGTATTTT
CASSLRASGVKDTQYF
>few|TRBJ2-3|NA|TRBV5-1|15
TGCGCCAGCAGCAACGGGACTTACGGCACAGATACGCAGTATTTT
CASSNGTYGTDTQYF
>once|TRBJ2-2|NA|TRBV28|16
TGTGCCAGCAGCCCTCTCATAAGTAGGGGCGCCGGGGAGCTGTTTTTT
CASSPLISRGAGELFF
>NA|TRBJ2-1|NA|TRBV5-4|14
TGTGCCAGCAGCTCCAGTGACTCCTACAATGAGCAGTTCTTC
CASSSSDSYNEQFF